This entry concerns a single T cell receptor (beta chain). The CDR3 length is 14 residues. The V end lost 1 base, the J end lost 5 bases, and 13 bases lay between the germline ends. Germline V gene data show CDR1 as SGHNT and CDR2 as YYREEE (reference sequence). The authors ran a second PCR of about 7 to 11 cycles using a sample-barcoded 5' primer and a J-beta primer mix. TCRdb re-analysed the 5' RACE reads in MiXCR, keeping a single row per CDR3 protein. The data contain about 970,000 distinct CDR3 sequences, 45% to 60% of them singletons. The record originates from a study of blood T cells in healthy people across ages.

J is TRBJ2-7 and V is TRBV5-4; D is unclear. The sequencing sample was made of blood. The receptor was isolated from a woman aged 55-70 years in good health. The DNA of the CDR3 is TGTGCCAGCAGCTTGACCCTCGGAGCAGACGAGCAGTACTTC. It yields the protein CASSLTLGADEQYF. Using reference TRBV5-4 and TRBJ2-7 for the parts outside the CDR3, the full variable domain is ETGVTQSPTHLIKTRGQQVTLRCSSQSGHNTVSWYQQALGQGPQFIFQYYREEENGRGNFPPRFSGLQFPNYSSELNVNALELDDSALYLCASSLTLGADEQYFGPGTRLTVT.